This T cell receptor (beta chain) was documented in a study of a mutant IDH1 vaccine in newly diagnosed glioma. Study-level information: Vaccine dosing followed radiotherapy by 4-6 weeks, or accompanied temozolomide cycles. Previous treatment comprised radiotherapy, temozolomide, or both, mostly both. Study results and limitations: Pseudoprogression showed no apparent link to changes in top peripheral T cell clonotypes.

Regarding this clone: No antigen is known for it.

The time point was: week 47, end of study. A single vaccine dose contained 300 ug of mutant IDH1 20-mer peptide, and topical imiquimod was used with it. Measured with immunoSEQ multiplex PCR; TCRdb has only the in-frame clones, and not every one. The data show roughly 56,000 clones, 76% seen once. CDR1 is LGHNA and CDR2 is YNFKEQ in the germline V gene. The CDR3 covers 15 residues. Trimming pared 0 bases from V and 2 bases from J, leaving 10 bases between. The specimen comprised PBMCs, sampled from a glioma patient whose treatment included an IDH1 peptide vaccine. The rearrangement uses TRBV4-2 and TRBJ2-5; a weak D match, TRBD2 (6 bases). This clonotype originated in a woman in her 40s with glioma. Some clones in this sample may be carry-over from other donors' samples. In DNA form, the CDR3 reads TGTGCCAGCAGCCAAGAGGGACTGGTACAAGAGACCCAGTACTTC. This sequence encodes CASSQEGLVQETQYF.